The 29 T cell receptor beta chains in this list originate from one sample, sequenced in a study of blood T cell repertoires in COVID-19. TCRdb keeps only in-frame clones here, not all; method: immunoSEQ multiplex PCR. The repertoire holds about 78,000 clones, with 86% as singletons. Sequenced: peripheral blood. These receptors were taken from a man aged 50 or older with active or convalescent COVID-19.

This chain connects TRBV4-2 to TRBJ2-7, with 9 bases lining up with TRBD1. Losses at the gene ends were 1 base for V and 1 base for J; bases not matched to a gene: 8. The CDR3 runs to 17 residues. Germline V CDR1 and CDR2: LGHNA, YNFKEQ. Written as DNA, the CDR3 is TGTGCCAGCAGCCAAGGCGGAGGAGGGACAGGGTCCTACGAGCAGTACTTC. This gives the protein CASSQGGGGTGSYEQYF.

V and J are TRBV14 and TRBJ1-2; TRBD1 aligns across 8 bases. CDR3 length: 14 residues. Germline V CDR1 and CDR2: SGHDN, FVKESK. The V segment lost 2 bases and the J segment 7 bases; nucleotides outside the gene matches: 6. CDR3 sequence reads: CASSQNRGSGGYTF. The CDR3 DNA reads TGTGCCAGCAGCCAAAACAGGGGGTCGGGTGGCTACACCTTC. The full variable domain, rest sourced from reference TRBV14 and TRBJ1-2, is EAGVTQFPSHSVIEKGQTVTLRCDPISGHDNLYWYRRVMGKEIKFLLHFVKESKQDESGMPNNRFLAERTGGTYSTLKVQPAELEDSGVYFCASSQNRGSGGYTFGSGTRLTVV.

V is TRBV3-1 (or the pseudogene TRBV3-2) and J is TRBJ1-6; TRBD1 matches 8 bases. The CDR3 covers 15 residues. Germline V gives CDR1 LGHDT, CDR2 YNNKEL (reference sequence). Trimming cost V 5 bases and J 6 bases; bases outside gene matches: 6. The CDR3 sequence: CASSESTGVNSPLHF. The CDR3 coding sequence is TGTGCCAGCAGCGAGTCGACAGGGGTTAATTCACCCCTCCACTTT.

This clone was seen a handful of times. The J gene is TRBJ1-5, the V gene TRBV30; no definite D call. Trimming took off 2 bases at V and 7 bases at J, with 9 bases between the two ends. The CDR3 consists of 12 residues. Germline V gene sequence: CDR1 GTSNPN, CDR2 SVGIG (reference sequence). The CDR3 nucleotides are TGTGCCTGGAGTTCAGGTGAACAGCCCCAGCATTTT. Its protein is CAWSSGEQPQHF.

This clone was observed a single time. J is TRBJ1-1 and V is TRBV5-1; 9 nucleotides line up with TRBD1. Germline CDR1 SGHRS, CDR2 YFSETQ. The CDR3 is 18 residues long. V shed 4 bases, J shed 2 bases, and the junction held 15 bases outside the gene matches. The CDR3 reads CASSGNPGTGTINTEAFF. CDR3 in DNA: TGCGCCAGCAGCGGGAACCCCGGGACAGGGACTATAAACACTGAAGCTTTCTTT. Based on the CDR3 plus reference TRBV5-1 and TRBJ1-1, the full variable domain is KAGVTQTPRYLIKTRGQQVTLSCSPISGHRSVSWYQQTPGQGLQFLFEYFSETQRNKGNFPGRFSGRQFSNSRSEMNVSTLELGDSALYLCASSGNPGTGTINTEAFFGQGTRLTVV.

The rearrangement links TRBV19 to TRBJ2-2; D possibly corresponds to TRBD1 (5 bases). The length of the CDR3 is 17 residues. The germline CDR1 and CDR2 sequences are LNHDA and SQIVND (reference sequence). V lost 1 base and J lost 2, with 14 bases in between. CDR3 in DNA: TGTGCCAGTAGTATAGGTCTTGGGGCTGCTAACACCGGGGAGCTGTTTTTT. Amino acid sequence: CASSIGLGAANTGELFF.

CDR3 residues: CASSLGTQPSTDTQYF. CDR3 sequence (DNA): TGCGCCAGCAGCTTGGGGACTCAACCATCGACAGATACGCAGTATTTT. This chain connects TRBV5-1 to TRBJ2-3; the D gene is possibly TRBD2 (5 bases). CDR1 is SGHRS, CDR2 YFSETQ, per germline. V was pared by 0 bases and J by 3 bases, with 14 bases between. This CDR3 has 16 residues. Based on the CDR3 plus reference TRBV5-1 and TRBJ2-3, the full variable domain is KAGVTQTPRYLIKTRGQQVTLSCSPISGHRSVSWYQQTPGQGLQFLFEYFSETQRNKGNFPGRFSGRQFSNSRSEMNVSTLELGDSALYLCASSLGTQPSTDTQYFGPGTRLTVL.

The V call is TRBV2, the J call TRBJ1-5; a possible D gene is TRBD1 (5 bases). This CDR3 comprises 16 residues. V lost 5 bases and J lost 4, with 18 bases in between. The germline V gene encodes CDR1 SNHLY and CDR2 FYNNEI. The chain's CDR3 is CASSPPGLLGNQPQHF. As DNA, the CDR3 is TGTGCCAGCAGTCCCCCGGGACTCCTGGGAAATCAGCCCCAGCATTTT. The variable domain in full, with the rest retrieved from reference TRBV2 and TRBJ1-5, is EPEVTQTPSHQVTQMGQEVILRCVPISNHLYFYWYRQILGQKVEFLVSFYNNEISEKSEIFDDQFSVERPDGSNFTLKIRSTKLEDSAMYFCASSPPGLLGNQPQHFGDGTRLSIL.

The V and J genes are TRBV25-1 and TRBJ1-6; D is ambiguous. Germline V gene lookup returns CDR1 MGHDK and CDR2 SYGVNS. CDR3 length: 12 amino acids. V was pared by 6 bases and J by 7 bases, with 7 bases between. Here the CDR3 DNA reads TGTGCCAGCAGGTACACCAATTCACCCCTCCACTTT. It is translated as CASRYTNSPLHF.

The V and J genes are TRBV28 and TRBJ1-1, with D possibly matching TRBD1 (5 bases). Between the trimmed V and J ends, which lost 2 bases and 5 bases, there was a span of 9 bases. Germline values: CDR1 MDHEN, CDR2 SYDVKM. The CDR3 has 13 amino acids. CDR3 DNA: TGTGCCAGCAGTTTACAGGGCCGGACTGAAGCTTTCTTT. It yields the protein CASSLQGRTEAFF.

V is TRBV24-1 and J is TRBJ2-5; 10 nucleotides agree with TRBD1. CDR3 length: 16 amino acids. V shed 4 bases and J 5 bases; nucleotides not matched to a gene: 9. Germline V gives CDR1 KGHDR, CDR2 SFDVKD. For the CDR3, the DNA is TGTGCCACCAGTGACTCAGGGACAGGGGTTTGGGAGACCCAGTACTTC. Encoded protein: CATSDSGTGVWETQYF.

The chain links TRBV4-3 to TRBJ1-4; TRBD1 is a possible D gene (6 bases). CDR3 length equals 15 residues. Looked up from germline, CDR1 is LGHNA and CDR2 is YSLEER. Trimming removed 4 bases at V and 6 bases at J, with 15 bases between. The CDR3 is CASSPRGRNDEKLFF. The CDR3 nucleotides are TGCGCCAGCAGCCCCAGGGGACGGAATGATGAAAAACTGTTTTTT.

The genes are TRBV7-8 and TRBJ2-2; 9 bases agree with TRBD2. Germline assignment: CDR1 SGHVS and CDR2 FQNEAQ. The CDR3 spans 16 residues. The ends lost 3 bases at V and 6 bases at J; junction bases unmatched: 8. This CDR3 is CASSFYSGGGAGELFF. The CDR3 DNA sequence: TGTGCCAGCAGCTTCTATAGCGGGGGTGGTGCCGGGGAGCTGTTTTTT.

The chain is built from TRBV7-9 and TRBJ1-3, with D uncertain. Trimming removed 4 bases from V and 0 bases from J, with 16 bases in between. The CDR3 covers 17 residues. Germline CDR1 is SEHNR and CDR2 is FQNEAQ (reference sequence). The CDR3 loop is CASSYSRGFVSGNTIYF. The CDR3 bases are TGTGCCAGCAGCTATTCACGGGGTTTCGTCTCTGGAAACACCATATATTTT.

V is TRBV23-1 and J is TRBJ1-1; D perhaps matches TRBD1 (6 bases). TRBV23-1 qualifies as an ORF whose function is uncertain. The CDR3 extends over 15 amino acids. V was shortened by 0 bases and J by 4 bases, with 12 bases between the two germline ends. The CDR3 nucleotides are TGCGCCAGCAGTCAATCTTACAGGGAGTGCACTGAAGCTTTCTTT. Protein: CASSQSYRECTEAFF.

This sequence joins TRBV5-1 and TRBJ2-7, with TRBD2 matching 11 bases. This CDR3 contains 16 residues. The germline V gene encodes CDR1 SGHRS and CDR2 YFSETQ. The V gene end was trimmed by 2 bases and the J gene end by 3 bases; junction bases not matched to a gene: 7. The CDR3 loop is CASSFPSGGNRYEQYV. In DNA form, the CDR3 reads TGCGCCAGCAGCTTCCCTAGCGGGGGGAATCGCTACGAGCAGTACGTC.

The V call is TRBV11-2, the J call TRBJ1-6; D perhaps matches TRBD1 (5 bases). CDR1 and CDR2 from the germline V gene are SGHAT and FQNNGV. The V gene lost 4 bases and the J gene lost 6 bases, with 13 bases spanning the gap. This CDR3 comprises 15 residues. CDR3 bases: TGTGCCAGCAGCTCAGGGCCGTTGCCTAATTCACCCCTCCACTTT. Protein: CASSSGPLPNSPLHF.

Written as DNA, the CDR3 is TGTGCCAGCAACAAACAGGGGCGTACTGAAGCTTTCTTT. It is translated as CASNKQGRTEAFF. The rearrangement uses TRBV28 and TRBJ1-1, with 7 bases fitting TRBD1. V trimming: 7 bases; J trimming: 5 bases; junction bases outside the gene matches: 7. CDR3 length: 13 residues. The V gene's germline CDR1 is MDHEN and CDR2 SYDVKM.

The chain employs TRBV2 and TRBJ1-3; D call uncertain. The CDR3 loop spans 15 amino acids. CDR1 is SNHLY and CDR2 is FYNNEI in the germline V gene. Trimming took 6 bases from V and 4 from J, leaving 16 bases between them. CDR3 loop: CASRAGAALGNTIYF. The CDR3 DNA is TGTGCCAGCAGGGCCGGAGCGGCTCTGGGAAACACCATATATTTT.

J is TRBJ2-3 and V is TRBV29-1; no reliable D call. CDR1 and CDR2 (germline): SQVTM, ANQGSEA. The CDR3 spans 12 residues. The V end was cut by 6 bases, the J end by 3 bases, with 10 bases between. The CDR3 reads CSVERQTDTQYF. The CDR3, as DNA: TGCAGCGTCGAGAGGCAGACAGATACGCAGTATTTT.

The genes are TRBV5-1 and TRBJ2-2; no definite D call. There are 14 residues in the CDR3. Trimming pared 1 base from V and 2 bases from J, leaving 6 bases between. The germline CDR1 and CDR2 sequences are SGHRS and YFSETQ. CDR3 in DNA: TGCGCCAGCAGCTTGACAATTAACACCGGGGAGCTGTTTTTT. Amino acid sequence: CASSLTINTGELFF.

The chain joins TRBV20-1 to TRBJ2-7; a weak D match, TRBD2 (5 bases). V lost 7 bases and J 5 bases, leaving 12 bases between the germline ends. CDR1 and CDR2 from the germline V gene are DFQATT and SNEGSKA (reference sequence). The CDR3 spans 11 residues. CDR3 DNA: TGCAGTGGCGCCGAGGGAGACGAGCAGTACTTC. This encodes CSGAEGDEQYF.

This chain connects TRBV4-1 to TRBJ2-5; a possible D gene is TRBD1 (5 bases). V was cut by 2 bases and J by 3 bases, with 13 bases left in between. The length of the CDR3 is 15 residues. Germline V CDR1 and CDR2: MGHRA, YSYEKL. The CDR3 loop reads CASSQRVTEKETQYF. The CDR3 DNA reads as TGCGCCAGCAGCCAAAGGGTGACAGAGAAAGAGACCCAGTACTTC.

The chain carries TRBV3-1 (or the pseudogene TRBV3-2) and TRBJ2-6, with no clear D. The germline V gene encodes CDR1 LGHDT and CDR2 YNNKEL (reference sequence). This CDR3 comprises 15 residues. V was pared by 1 base and J by 0 bases, with 4 bases between. CDR3 nucleotides: TGTGCCAGCAGCCAAGGCAGCTCTGGGGCCAACGTCCTGACTTTC. Encoded protein: CASSQGSSGANVLTF.

This rearrangement joins TRBV6-5 to TRBJ1-1; D not certain. V was cut by 4 bases and J by 2 bases, with 11 bases left in between. Germline V lookup: CDR1 MNHEY, CDR2 SVGAGI. The CDR3 is made up of 14 amino acids. Here the CDR3 reads CASSSRGPNTEAFF. The CDR3 DNA sequence: TGTGCCAGCAGTTCACGTGGGCCCAACACTGAAGCTTTCTTT.

As to this clone: The junction and the germline gene differ at one end; a read error may be behind it. The V and J genes are TRBV19 and TRBJ1-6; D is ambiguous. CDR1 is LNHDA, CDR2 SQIVND, per germline (reference sequence). CDR3 size: 16 residues. This CDR3 reads CASSIEGISYNSPLHF. CDR3 in DNA: TGTGCTAGTAGTATTGAGGGTATCTCCTATAATTCACCCCTCCACTTT.

V and J are TRBV7-9 and TRBJ2-5, with TRBD1 matching over 8 bases. This CDR3 contains 16 residues. Germline V lookup: CDR1 SEHNR, CDR2 FQNEAQ (reference sequence). With 7 bases clipped from V and 2 bases from J, the junction kept 12 bases outside the gene matches. In nucleotides, the CDR3 is TGTGCCAGCACCTCTCGACAGGGGATGCTGCAAGAGACCCAGTACTTC. Residues: CASTSRQGMLQETQYF.

This chain uses TRBV7-7 with TRBJ2-3; 9 bases are shared with TRBD1. Germline V gene data show CDR1 as SSHAT and CDR2 as FNYEAQ (reference sequence). Trimming took 5 bases from V and 2 from J; bases not matched to a gene: 8. The CDR3 sequence is 16 residues long. CDR3 sequence (DNA): TGTGCCAGCAGCGCACAGGGACAGGGATTCACAGATACGCAGTATTTT. Translated, it gives CASSAQGQGFTDTQYF.

The V gene is TRBV6-5, the J gene TRBJ2-2; D gene ambiguous. Germline assignment: CDR1 MNHEY and CDR2 SVGAGI. V lost 5 bases and J lost 3, with 7 bases in between. The CDR3 runs 13 residues. In nucleotides, the CDR3 is TGTGCCAGCAGTCTCGACTACACCGGGGAGCTGTTTTTT. This codes for CASSLDYTGELFF.